This TCR beta chain was recorded in a study of response to subunit inactivated influenza vaccine. Study-wide findings and caveats: Researchers suggested that each seasonal influenza vaccination recruits few new T cells.

There are 15 residues in the CDR3. Trimming removed 7 bases from V and 0 bases from J; junction bases left unmatched: 6. TCRdb processed the RT-PCR reads anew with MiXCR; each CDR3 protein has one entry. The sample comprises roughly 700,000 distinct CDR3 sequences, approximately 14% of which are singletons, and more than 9% rests with the top ten. Points on this clonotype: The antigen remains undetermined.

The genes are TRBV12-3 or TRBV12-4 and TRBJ2-1; the match to TRBD1 covers 7 bases. The receptor was derived from a man aged 45-65 years who received an inactivated influenza vaccine. Specimen: PBMCs from blood, collected 12 days after vaccination. CDR3 amino acids: CASNHRQGSYNEQFF. The CDR3 DNA is TGTGCCAGCAACCACAGACAGGGCTCCTACAATGAGCAGTTCTTC.